This section outlines one T cell receptor (beta chain) sequence together with its context. The clone's antigen remains unknown. No much larger clone is present one base from it, and per-base qualities are unavailable. The immunoSEQ Assay, a bias-controlled multiplex PCR, was used to amplify TCRbeta CDR3 regions from genomic DNA. In the original analysis: Nucleated cell counts per sample were estimated from amplification of reference gene primers within the assay. To quantify the absolute abundance of each unique TCRbeta CDR3 rearrangement, sequence reads were collapsed and filtered. For each sample, productive Simpson clonality was calculated as the square root of Simpson's diversity index over productive rearrangements. Drawn from immuneACCESS, this table holds only the in-frame rearrangements with V and J called that TCRdb kept. Clones are partly lost; checked studies trace under half to an unresolved V gene and leave the rest unexplained. From that table come the V and J calls and clone size; the DNA was used to work out D and trimming. The sample table holds fewer than 300,000 clones, of which about four fifths were seen once. The ten largest make up around 2.9% of the sample.

V is cut by 5 bases and J by 4 bases, and the space between the germline ends is 12 bases. CDR1 and CDR2 were assigned from the germline V gene (reference sequence) as LNHDA and SQIVND. The CDR3, cysteine through phenylalanine, is 13 amino acids long. The read is trimmed to its CDR3 DNA, 39 bases read in frame from base 1. The sample is drawn from a study of blood T cell repertoires in COVID-19 (dated by TCRdb to the early 2020s). For context, the study as a whole: The collaborator samples originated in the United States, Italy and Spain and spanned the acute and convalescent phases of COVID-19. The prospective study material was composed of cDNA or gDNA derived from T cells, B-cell-depleted T cells, or PBMCs. Subjects who had been exposed to COVID-19, were actively infected with it, or had recovered from it provided the deeply sampled blood TCRbeta repertoires that made up the dataset. The repertoires were made available in a free public database intended to serve as a resource for research on the immune response to SARS-CoV-2. The samples were drawn from two sources: the first 160 participants of the ongoing ImmuneRACE study, and 1,000 to 1,500 subjects contributed by 6 global collaborators. The sample metadata nearly always contained a de-identified subject ID, COVID-19 status, age in years and sex. Where available, HLA class I and class II types were obtained from metadata supplied by the sample provider rather than from assay-based typing.

Collaborating institutions collected whole blood in K2EDTA tubes following their own protocols. For TCRbeta analysis, collaborators shipped samples as frozen whole blood, isolated PBMCs, or DNA extracted from either of those sample types. Findings and caveats that apply to the study as a whole: Clinical and demographic metadata were provided uncurated, with the amount varying by source and participant.

Sequenced input: peripheral blood. The sequence is built from TRBV19 and TRBJ2-7; possibly the D gene is TRBD1, per 5 matching bases. The TCR comes from a woman aged 18-35 years with acute or convalescent COVID-19. In nucleotide form, the sequence is TGTGCCAGTAGTGGGGCTGGTTTATACGAGCAGTACTTC. Its protein is CASSGAGLYEQYF.